This TCR beta chain appears in the sequencing data of a study of cytomegalovirus exposure and HLA in healthy donors. This clone appeared once. The antigen is not known. Though nominally healthy at sampling, donors likely had unrecorded immune exposures. Study observations and caveats: A later analysis reportedly identified an Asian-associated ancestry cluster as carrying fewer N-insertions than the approximately 620-donor mean. Earlier results showed most TCR beta V segments being productive about 87% or about 30% of the time.

This CDR3 is 16 amino acids long. Germline CDR1 reads SGHDT; CDR2 reads YYEEEE. Trimming removed 2 bases from V and 4 bases from J, with 17 bases in between. The primer mix had 60 Vbeta and 13 Jbeta primers. Method: immunoSEQ multiplex PCR; TCRdb's copy keeps in-frame clones and lacks some. The data contain about 200,000 clones, almost 70% of them singletons. The chain has TRBV5-6 and TRBJ2-3; D is possibly TRBD1 (6 bases). The sample consisted of PBMCs. The sequence derives from a man aged 35-49 years in good health and CMV-seropositive. CDR3 sequence reads: CASSLGDIDNPDTQYF. DNA for the CDR3: TGTGCCAGCAGCTTAGGGGACATCGACAACCCAGATACGCAGTATTTT. Combining the CDR3 with reference TRBV5-6 and TRBJ2-3 gives the whole variable domain DAGVTQSPTHLIKTRGQQVTLRCSPKSGHDTVSWYQQALGQGPQFIFQYYEEEERQRGNFPDRFSGHQFPNYSSELNVNALLLGDSALYLCASSLGDIDNPDTQYFGPGTRLTVL.